This T cell receptor beta chain came from a study of early T cells in non-severe SARS-CoV-2 infection. Across the study: Sequencing was performed on bulk RNA from unsorted whole blood, leaving chains unpaired. Study outcomes and limitations: Comparison of clonotypes with VDJdb favored anti-spike CD8 responses while missing private and CD4 specificities.

V gave up 6 bases and J gave up 4 bases, with 11 bases separating them. The germline V gene has CDR1 SNHLY and CDR2 FYNNEI. The CDR3 runs to 13 residues. Unique molecular identifier tags were affixed to discrete cDNA molecules. TCRdb used MiXCR to reprocess the 5' RACE reads, holding one entry per CDR3 protein. The profile covers 36,000 or so distinct CDR3 sequences, with roughly 4.2% appearing a single time and around 5.6% taken by the ten largest. This clonotype was observed at least ten times. Its antigen is as yet unknown. The receptor was isolated from an adult who was a healthcare worker with PCR-confirmed SARS-CoV-2 infection or an uninfected control (not recorded which). The chain joins TRBV2 to TRBJ2-3, with no clear D. Specimen: whole blood. The CDR3 DNA sequence: TGTGCCAGCAGCTTATCGAGACCAGATACGCAGTATTTT. This sequence encodes CASSLSRPDTQYF.